This T cell receptor beta chain was found in a study of regulatory T cells in long-lasting Graves disease (dated by TCRdb to about 2021). Notes on the research overall: Antithyroid drugs had been taken for less than 3 months by newly diagnosed Graves' disease patients. The study was conducted in China and was registered as a clinical trial. Patients with persistent Graves' disease were compared with patients with newly diagnosed Graves' disease using TCR sequencing and RNA sequencing of peripheral blood. A total of roughly 33 samples were covered by TCR sequencing, comprising 13 persistent and approximately 20 newly diagnosed Graves' disease patients. The research as a whole found: Only the TCR beta chain was sequenced and analyzed. Because the primary lesion, thyroid tissue, could not be accessed, the study looked at peripheral blood alone. TRBV28, TRBJ1-2 and TRBJ2-5 were preferentially used in persistent disease, while TRBV20-1 and TRBJ2-1 were favored in newly diagnosed disease. More public clonotypes were shared among persistent patients (under 3,000) than among newly diagnosed patients (under 1,000). Persistent Graves' disease patients showed lower TCR Shannon entropy and fewer highly expanded clones than newly diagnosed patients, suggesting clonal expansion. The authors acknowledged the small sample size as a limitation that may reduce accuracy.

In this sample, this clonotype turned up many times. The target of this receptor is not known. No clone much larger than this one lies a single base away; base qualities are absent. The method was multiplex PCR. The sequencing machine was an Illumina HiSeq 4000. iRepertoire HTBI primers and Arm-PCR amplification of CDR3 regions were used to construct TCR beta libraries. Before sequencing, the PCR products went through gel purification. On the study's bioinformatics: Gene usage analysis of CDR3 amino acid clonotypes used the 60 to 75 TRBV and about 15 TRBJ segments found across samples. COPE and FqMerger were used to merge filtered high-quality paired reads into contigs. BLAST was used to align contigs to IMGT TRBV, TRBD and TRBJ reference genes, with CDR3 defined following IMGT. Any clonotype with a frequency above 0.1% was classified as a highly expanded clone. Shannon entropy was used to measure repertoire diversity, and the Gini coefficient was used to measure V-J evenness. A clonotype found in more than one individual was treated as public. The public reads were quality trimmed at Q25 with fastp and then assembled into clones with MiXCR by TCRdb, keeping productive beta chains. Here each entry gathers all rows of one CDR3 protein and keeps the most common genes and DNA. TCRdb's processing, not the study's, gives the V and J calls here. The sample yields a few hundred thousand distinct CDR3 sequences; 10% to 15% were counted once. The ten largest account for approximately 17% of the sample.

In the paper's terms, the time point label means: newly diagnosed GD, antithyroid drugs for less than 3 months. RNA was extracted from PBMCs in TRIzol for both TCR sequencing and RNA sequencing. Graves' disease was diagnosed according to American Thyroid Association guidelines. Patients for the study were recruited at an endocrinology department in Xi'an, China. Each patient gave 7.5 to 10 milliliters of peripheral blood, collected in an EDTA anticoagulant tube. Ficoll Paque Plus density gradient separation was used to isolate PBMCs, and no further T cell sorting was done. An Agilent 2100 Bioanalyzer and agarose gel were used to check RNA quality, while a NanoDrop 2000 measured RNA concentration. Trimming at the junction amounts to 3 bases on V and 3 bases on J, and the germline ends lie 10 bases apart. Inclusive of the bounding cysteine and phenylalanine, the CDR3 is 14 residues long. This entry keeps only the CDR3 DNA: 42 bases, framed from base 1. Per the germline V gene, MDHEN is the CDR1 and SYDVKM is the CDR2.

Separately, the same data were catalogued under a study of T cells in Graves' hyperthyroidism and ophthalmopathy. Reported in the second study: Graves' hyperthyroidism was defined as stable when no progression to ophthalmopathy occurred over 18 months of follow-up. Hyperthyroidism patients were newly diagnosed, with disease duration under 2 months, and aged 18 to 65 years. Exclusion was applied to patients with uncontrolled infections, other autoimmune diseases, pregnancy or lactation. Diagnoses were based on clinical symptoms, serum thyroxine and TRAb, thyroid ultrasound and orbital computed tomography. The TCR CDR3 was subjected to a first round of RT-PCR using the HTBI primer set and the Qiagen OneStep RT-PCR kit. Most expanded thyroid clonotypes (frequency above 0.001) were also detected in blood, a finding suggesting that blood repertoires may reflect thyroid immune responses. In cross-validation, a model built on a 13 V-J signature told ophthalmopathy apart from stable hyperthyroidism with just under 90% sensitivity and roughly 81% specificity, and in testing the same model reached 80%/75%. In validation, progression to ophthalmopathy was predicted by the model with roughly 69% sensitivity and about 72% specificity, a median of around 5.9 months before onset. To identify distinguishing TCR V-J signatures, a discovery cohort of around 100 patients was used, comprising fewer than 45 with Graves' ophthalmopathy and under 60 with stable Graves' hyperthyroidism. Whether ophthalmopathy could be predicted prospectively was tested in an independent validation cohort made up of roughly 20 hyperthyroidism patients plus 17 patients who later progressed to ophthalmopathy. The 75 to 100 discovery patients were divided at random into training and test sets in a 7:3 ratio. In about 6 Graves' hyperthyroidism patients, the study also compared T-cell repertoires from thyroid tissue with T-cell repertoires from blood. Once sampling was done, hyperthyroidism patients were given methimazole at a starting dose of 30 mg daily, whereas ophthalmopathy patients were given high-dose intravenous methylprednisolone. Libraries were constructed in a second round of multiplex PCR, after which size selection and purification were carried out. Sequencing of the libraries was done on an Illumina HiSeq2000 using paired-end 100 bp reads. Raw data were processed with SOAPnuke, discarding reads with adapters, uncalled bases, mean Phred below 15, or no exact constant-primer or identifier match. High-quality paired reads were merged with COPE v1.2.5, and unique nucleotide sequences were defined as clonotypes. MiTCR v1.1 was used to align the clonotypes against IMGT TRBV, TRBD and TRBJ reference segments. The analysis included only V-J combinations with a frequency above 0.0001, which together covered 99% to 99.2% of the repertoires. A TCS score was defined as the ratio between F50 (clonal expansion) and ExV (chaos), using BLOSUM62-based TCRdist between CDR3 peptides within each V-J. Welch's t-statistics and random forest reduced around 520 V-J features to roughly 13, which were used in a naive Bayes classifier (R e1071). Sample size was not statistically predetermined, and blinding of investigators to group allocation was not performed. TCR Vbeta CDR3 sequencing of 120 to 150 peripheral blood samples (under 45 ophthalmopathy, 75 or so hyperthyroidism and about 17 progressor patients) is reported in the paper.

This sequence originates from a woman younger than 30 with Graves disease. Donor details come from another sample of the same person, matched by shared clones. The sample was peripheral blood mononuclear cells (PBMCs), taken at new diagnosis, from a patient treated with antithyroid drugs. The sequence is built from TRBV28 and TRBJ2-3; a weak D assignment points to TRBD2 (5 bases agree). The CDR3 amino acid sequence is: CASSFLSGTDTQYF. The bases are TGTGCCAGCAGTTTCCTTTCGGGAACAGATACGCAGTATTTT.